The 3 T cell receptor beta chains below come from one sample, sequenced in a study of T cell responses to AZD1222 COVID-19 vaccine. Profiled with immunoSEQ multiplex PCR; TCRdb holds only in-frame clones, not every one. The sample comprises more than 120,000 clones, approximately 89% of which are singletons, and roughly 1.5% rests with the top ten. Sample: peripheral blood, taken 28 days after the second AZD1222 dose. Receptors were obtained from an adult who received the AZD1222 COVID-19 vaccine.

The V call is TRBV12-3 or TRBV12-4, the J call TRBJ1-1; D is ambiguous. The CDR3 runs 13 residues. Trimming took 6 bases from V and 5 from J, leaving 13 bases between them. The CDR3 DNA sequence: TGTGCCAGCAGGGCCCGGGAAGGAACTGAAGCTTTCTTT. It codes for CASRAREGTEAFF.

This clone was detected once. The J gene is TRBJ2-3, the V gene TRBV10-3; the D gene is possibly TRBD1 (6 bases). Germline assignment: CDR1 ENHRY and CDR2 SYGVKD. The CDR3 is made up of 14 amino acids. The germline V and J ends were trimmed by 2 bases and 6 bases, with 12 bases remaining between them. The CDR3 DNA sequence: TGTGCCATCAGTGAGACAGGGCCGGGGGATACGCAGTATTTT. Translating it yields CAISETGPGDTQYF.

The J gene is TRBJ1-4, the V gene TRBV19; no definite D call. V was shortened by 3 bases and J by 0 bases, with 17 bases between the two germline ends. Germline CDR1 is LNHDA and CDR2 is SQIVND (reference sequence). The CDR3 loop spans 18 amino acids. The CDR3 protein is CASSMIGNGDATNEKLFF. CDR3 bases: TGTGCCAGTAGTATGATCGGGAACGGGGATGCAACTAATGAAAAACTGTTTTTT.